Listed below are T cell receptor beta chains from one sample, sequenced in a study of long-term antiretroviral therapy in people with HIV. TCRdb's table, derived via immunoSEQ multiplex PCR, lists solely in-frame clones and lacks some. The sample consists of around 29,000 clones, more than 85% of them appearing once. The sample consisted of unsorted PBMCs, taken 5.3 years after starting antiretroviral therapy. The source is a man between 45 and 60 years old with HIV. The CDR3 runs from the conserved cysteine through the conserved F or W. The D gene is left open where the match is weak. Some rows have no size entry. The others give once, few or many, or a class for an expanded clone.

abundance,j_gene,d_gene,v_gene,CDR3nt,CDR3aa
-,TRBJ1-2,-,TRBV7-3,TGTGCCAGCAGTCCTACAGGGAGGGAGCTGAGTGGCTACACCTTC,CASSPTGRELSGYTF
medium-sized,TRBJ1-1,-,TRBV21-1,TGTGCCAGCAGCGGGCACCGGGACACCTACACTGAAGCTTTCTTT,CASSGHRDTYTEAFF
-,TRBJ1-3,-,TRBV7-9,TGTGCCAGCAGCTTAAGTGGACAGCCTTCTGGAAACACCATATATTTT,CASSLSGQPSGNTIYF
-,TRBJ2-5,TRBD2,TRBV7-2,TGTGCCAGCAGCCCACCCGGTGGGAGGGTCCAAGAGACCCAGTACTTC,CASSPPGGRVQETQYF
-,TRBJ1-5,-,TRBV5-6,TGTGCCAGCAGCATTCGGAGCAATCAGCCCCAGCATTTT,CASSIRSNQPQHF
-,TRBJ2-3,-,TRBV5-1,TGCGCCAGCAGCCTTGGACGGCCGGGCACAGATACGCAGTATTTT,CASSLGRPGTDTQYF
-,TRBJ2-4,-,TRBV5-1,TGCGCCAGCAGCTTGACAGTGGAAAACATTCAGTACTTC,CASSLTVENIQYF
-,TRBJ1-5,-,TRBV27,TGTGCCAGCAGTTTATTCCGGGGGCAGCCCCAGCATTTT,CASSLFRGQPQHF
-,TRBJ2-1,TRBD1,TRBV4-1,TGCGCCAGCAGCCAAGACCTCGGACAGGGTAGAAATGAGCAGTTCTTC,CASSQDLGQGRNEQFF
-,TRBJ1-3,-,TRBV2,TGTGCCAGCAGAACCGGACAGTCAGGAAACACCATATATTTT,CASRTGQSGNTIYF
few,TRBJ1-1,-,TRBV7-9,TGTGCCAGCAGCTTAAAGGCAACAGGCCAAGCTTTCTTT,CASSLKATGQAFF
-,TRBJ2-1,TRBD2,TRBV5-1,TGCGCCAGCAGCCGCAGCGGGGGGGACTACAATGAGCAGTTCTTC,CASSRSGGDYNEQFF
once,TRBJ1-5,-,TRBV7-8,TGTGCCAGCAGCTTAAATTCAAGGGGCGTTCAGCCCCAGCATTTT,CASSLNSRGVQPQHF
once,TRBJ1-1,-,TRBV9,TGTGCCAGCAGCGAATGGGCCCAAACCGGACGAGTGGCCTTT,CASSEWAQTGRVAF